This T cell receptor (beta chain) emerged from a study of CD8+ T cells in alopecia areata. Study in general: Treated patients took oral tofacitinib at 5 to 10 mg twice daily.

RNA extraction was followed by reverse transcription into cDNA, which acted as the sequencing template. Clones were read by immunoSEQ multiplex PCR, and TCRdb kept only the in-frame ones, dropping some. The sample lists roughly 220,000 clones; 66% were seen once. Treatment denoted: oral pan-JAK inhibitor, 5-10 mg twice daily. Study conclusions and caveats: For lesional scalp, especially alopecia totalis/universalis, clonality was higher than in normal scalp.

Trimming took 4 bases from V and 1 from J, leaving 13 bases between them. The CDR3 sequence is 14 residues long. The germline V gene has CDR1 SQVTM and CDR2 ANQGSEA. This clone has only a few counts. Its specificity is unknown. The chain uses TRBV29-1 and TRBJ1-1; D unresolved. The receptor was isolated from a human donor with alopecia areata. Sample: CD4+ T cells sorted from blood, taken around week 42, from a patient treated with tofacitinib. The CDR3 loop reads CSVGNGQRNTEAFF. The DNA of the CDR3 is TGCAGCGTTGGAAACGGGCAGAGGAACACTGAAGCTTTCTTT. Full variable domain (remainder filled in from reference TRBV29-1 and TRBJ1-1): SAVISQKPSRDICQRGTSLTIQCQVDSQVTMMFWYRQQPGQSLTLIATANQGSEATYESGFVIDKFPISRPNLTFSTLTVSNMSPEDSSIYLCSVGNGQRNTEAFFGQGTRLTVV.